This TCR beta chain was captured by sequencing in a study of T cells in localized non-small cell lung cancer. Study-wide findings and caveats: Peak T cell clonality was found in uninvolved adjacent lung, exceeding tumor.

The method was immunoSEQ multiplex PCR; TCRdb's version includes in-frame clones alone and lacks a portion of them. The sample contains under 15,000 clones, more than 75% of which appear only once. Regarding this clone: Its antigen is currently unknown.

V was pared by 1 base and J by 1 base, with 8 bases between. CDR1 is LNHDA, CDR2 SQIVND, per germline (reference sequence). This CDR3 has 15 residues. The material was peripheral blood, obtained before any cancer treatment. The rearrangement joins TRBV19 to TRBJ1-5, with D unresolved. The clonotype originates from a male donor at least 60 years old with stage I squamous cell lung carcinoma. The CDR3 DNA sequence: TGTGCCAGTAGTATAGTCGGCAGAAGCAATCAGCCCCAGCATTTT. It yields the protein CASSIVGRSNQPQHF.